Detailed here is one T cell receptor (beta chain). Its antigen is unidentified. Vbeta (60) and Jbeta (13) primers were used in the PCR. Here immunoSEQ multiplex PCR was the method, and the copy in TCRdb shows in-frame clones only, minus some. The repertoire holds some 130,000 clones, around 86% seen once, with 8.1% in the top ten. This entry belongs to a study of cytomegalovirus exposure and HLA in healthy donors. Study-wide context: Some 91 million unique TCRs from HLA-typed donors were held in an early release of data. General study findings and limits: A later analysis linked a missense DCLRE1C variant to TCR beta V- and J-gene trimming. Across HLA loci, a later analysis found differing TCR association rates, with DRB1 most and HLA-C fewest. In a later analysis, 16,951 TCR beta sequences were associated with HLA alleles at 0.05 false discovery rate.

Sequences were obtained from PBMCs. The receptor's source is a woman aged 50 to 65 in good health and CMV-seropositive.

The CDR3 DNA sequence: TGTGCCAGCAGTGCGACAGGGAGCGGGGGGGGACGCGAGCAGTACTTC. This sequence encodes CASSATGSGGGREQYF. The chain employs TRBV2 and TRBJ2-7; 10 bases map to TRBD2. The J segment lost 6 bases and the V segment lost 4 bases, leaving 12 bases of the junction unmatched. CDR1 SNHLY and CDR2 FYNNEI come from the germline V gene. The CDR3 loop spans 16 amino acids. The variable domain in full, with the rest retrieved from reference TRBV2 and TRBJ2-7, is EPEVTQTPSHQVTQMGQEVILRCVPISNHLYFYWYRQILGQKVEFLVSFYNNEISEKSEIFDDQFSVERPDGSNFTLKIRSTKLEDSAMYFCASSATGSGGGREQYFGPGTRLTVT.